Below are 6 T cell receptor beta chains sequenced from a single sample in a study of human T cells and chemical hapten exposure. Time point given: healthy volunteer bleed at 6 weeks. Unfractionated whole blood yielded total RNA. TCRdb reprocessed the RACE reads via MiXCR and lists one record per CDR3 protein. The sample records 65,000 or so distinct CDR3 sequences, under 7.5% being singletons. Sequencing used whole blood. The receptor set was obtained from a female donor in good health. Some clones in this sample may be carry-over from other donors' samples.

This clonotype was seen repeatedly, ten times or more. The chain has TRBV4-1 and TRBJ1-4; unclear D gene. The CDR3 extends over 14 amino acids. The V end was cut by 0 bases, the J end by 8 bases, with 10 bases between. CDR1 and CDR2 from the germline V gene are MGHRA and YSYEKL. The CDR3 region is CASSQDVRVEKLFF. The CDR3 DNA sequence: TGCGCCAGCAGCCAAGATGTACGAGTGGAAAAACTGTTTTTT.

This clonotype was counted at least ten times. CDR3 in amino acids: CASSAGGPVTGELFF. CDR3 bases: TGTGCCAGCAGCGCGGGAGGGCCGGTCACCGGGGAGCTGTTTTTT. The gene calls are TRBV7-2 and TRBJ2-2; TRBD2 matches 9 bases. V shed 5 bases and J 4 bases; nucleotides not matched to a gene: 5. The length of the CDR3 is 15 residues. The germline V gene encodes CDR1 SGHTA and CDR2 FQGNSA.

This clonotype was detected ten times or more. The V and J genes are TRBV27 and TRBJ1-5; D call uncertain. V was shortened by 8 bases and J by 0 bases, with 5 bases between the two germline ends. Germline assignment: CDR1 MNHEY and CDR2 SMNVEV (reference sequence). The CDR3 extends over 12 amino acids. As DNA, the CDR3 is TGTGCCAGCCGGAATAGCAATCAGCCCCAGCATTTT. Translation gives CASRNSNQPQHF.

This clonotype was seen at least ten times. J is TRBJ2-7 and V is TRBV14; 7 nucleotides match TRBD2. The CDR3 sequence is 13 residues long. Trimming at V came to 8 bases and at J to 7 bases, leaving 11 bases not matched to a gene. The germline gives CDR1 SGHDN, CDR2 FVKESK. In DNA, the CDR3 is TGTGCCAGCTCGGCCGGGCAGCGGGGTGAGCAGTACTTC. It translates to CASSAGQRGEQYF.

This clonotype was observed at least ten times. Here the CDR3 DNA reads TGTGCCAGCAGCTTCGTAGCAGCGAACACCGGGGAGCTGTTTTTT. It translates to CASSFVAANTGELFF. The V call is TRBV7-3, the J call TRBJ2-2; no definite D call. Germline loops: CDR1 SGHTA, CDR2 FQGTGA. The CDR3 has 15 residues. The V end was cut by 3 bases, the J end by 0 bases, with 8 bases between.

This clonotype was recorded many times. The chain joins TRBV29-1 to TRBJ2-1; no definite D call. CDR1 and CDR2 (germline): SQVTM, ANQGSEA. V gave up 0 bases and J gave up 7 bases, with 22 bases separating them. This CDR3 contains 17 residues. Written as DNA, the CDR3 is TGCAGCGTTGAAGATCCTAGGCTGGGAAGAATAAGGAATGAGCAGTTCTTC. Protein: CSVEDPRLGRIRNEQFF.